These T cell receptor beta chains were read from a single sample in a study of blood T cell repertoires in COVID-19. Assay: immunoSEQ multiplex PCR; the TCRdb copy retains only in-frame clones and omits some. The sample carries tens of thousands of clones, 85% recorded once. Sequencing was done on a sample of peripheral blood. All receptors derive from a man aged 65-85 years with acute or convalescent COVID-19. CDR3s include the opening cysteine and the closing phenylalanine or tryptophan. A D gene is named only where the DNA matches it firmly. Clone sizes are given selectively: once, few, many, or a class where the clone is expanded.

j_gene	abundance	d_gene	v_gene	CDR3nt	CDR3aa
TRBJ1-1	.	.	TRBV2	TGTGCCAGCAGTGAAGAGGGGGGGGGCTACACTGAAGCTTTCTTT	CASSEEGGGYTEAFF
TRBJ2-1	.	TRBD1	TRBV7-2	TGTGCCAGCAGCTTCGACAGGGACGACAATGAGCAGTTCTTC	CASSFDRDDNEQFF
TRBJ2-1	.	TRBD1	TRBV18	TGTGCCAGCTCCCAAGGACAGGGGACCTACAATGAGCAGTTCTTC	CASSQGQGTYNEQFF
TRBJ1-2	.	TRBD1	TRBV5-5	TGTGCCAGCAGCTTGAGACAGGGAAACTATGGCTACACCTTC	CASSLRQGNYGYTF
TRBJ2-5	.	.	TRBV2	TGTGCCAGCAGTGGGCAGACAGCCCAAGAGACCCAGTACTTC	CASSGQTAQETQYF
TRBJ1-5	.	.	TRBV29-1	TGCAGCGTTGGGGAAACCACGGGACCCCAGCATTTT	CSVGETTGPQHF
TRBJ2-7	.	TRBD1	TRBV12-5	TGTGCTAGTGGCCGGGGACAGGGAGCGGGCGAGCAGTACTTC	CASGRGQGAGEQYF
TRBJ1-2	few	TRBD1	TRBV7-2	TGTGCCAGCAGGAGGGACAGGCGTTTCTATGGCTACACCTTC	CASRRDRRFYGYTF
TRBJ2-3	.	.	TRBV4-2	TGTGCCAGCAGCCAAGATCGGGAAGCGTTCGACACAGATACGCAGTATTTT	CASSQDREAFDTDTQYF
TRBJ1-3	.	TRBD1	TRBV5-1	TGCGCCAGCAGCCTGGGACAGGGGGTTGGAAACACCATATATTTT	CASSLGQGVGNTIYF
TRBJ2-3	.	TRBD2	TRBV20-1	TGCAGTGCTAGTCGACTAGCGGGGGTCACAGATACGCAGTATTTT	CSASRLAGVTDTQYF
TRBJ1-5	.	.	TRBV6-5	TGTGCCAGCAGCCCAAGGGGGTTACCCCAGCATTTT	CASSPRGLPQHF
TRBJ1-4	.	.	TRBV5-1	TGCGCCAGCAGCTTGGCAGGGGCCGGAGCAACTAATGAAAAACTGTTTTTT	CASSLAGAGATNEKLFF
TRBJ2-1	.	.	TRBV11-1	TGTGCCAGCAGCTTACTTGGGCGGGGGCCTAACAATGAGCAGTTCTTC	CASSLLGRGPNNEQFF
TRBJ2-1	.	TRBD1	TRBV6-5	TGTGCCAGCAGCTACCGGGGACAGGGGGCTTATGAGCAGTTCTTC	CASSYRGQGAYEQFF
TRBJ2-7	.	TRBD1	TRBV18	TGTGCCAGCTCACCGGCCGGGACAGGGGGCAGGGAGCAGTACTTC	CASSPAGTGGREQYF
TRBJ1-4	.	.	TRBV28	TGTGCCAGCACCACCCGGGGGGACCCAAATGAAAAACTGTTTTTT	CASTTRGDPNEKLFF
TRBJ2-3	.	TRBD2	TRBV28	TGTGCCAGCAGCTGGCCCCTTAGCGGGGGGGCAACAGATACGCAGTATTTT	CASSWPLSGGATDTQYF
TRBJ2-5	few	.	TRBV10-3	TGTGCCTCCCGGCTCGACGGAGGAAAAGAGACCCAGTACTTC	CASRLDGGKETQYF
TRBJ2-3	.	.	TRBV3-1/TRBV3-2	TGTGCCAGCAGCCAAGGTATCAGGGCCGATACGCAGTATTTT	CASSQGIRADTQYF
TRBJ2-7	.	TRBD1	TRBV3-1/TRBV3-2	TGTGCCAGCAGTCTTTATGGGGGACAGCGGTCTCCTAACGAGCAGTACTTC	CASSLYGGQRSPNEQYF
TRBJ1-6	once	TRBD1	TRBV7-9	TGTGCCAGCAGCGAACAGGGGGCGCTCGGTAATTCACCCCTCCACTTT	CASSEQGALGNSPLHF
TRBJ1-6	.	TRBD1	TRBV3-1/TRBV3-2	TGTGCCAGCAGCCAGGGACAGGGGGCTGAGCCCCTCCACTTT	CASSQGQGAEPLHF
TRBJ1-2	.	.	TRBV3-1/TRBV3-2	TGTGCCAGCAGTCTGGACAGCGACTATGGCTACACCTTC	CASSLDSDYGYTF
TRBJ2-7	.	.	TRBV5-1	TGCGCCAGCAGCTTGGGGGTCGGGGGAGCAGACTACGAGCAGTACTTC	CASSLGVGGADYEQYF
TRBJ1-1	.	.	TRBV12-3/TRBV12-4	TGTGCCAGCAGTTTCCAGGGGAACACTGAAGCTTTCTTT	CASSFQGNTEAFF
TRBJ1-5	.	TRBD1	TRBV2	TGTGCCAGCAGGCCCGGGACAGGGAGTGAGCCCCAGCATTTT	CASRPGTGSEPQHF
TRBJ1-5	.	TRBD1	TRBV5-1	TGCGCCAGCAGCTTGACGGGACAGGGAGATCAGCCCCAGCATTTT	CASSLTGQGDQPQHF
TRBJ1-1	.	TRBD1	TRBV2	TGTGCCAGCAGTGAAGCGACAGGGGTTGTCACTGAAGCTTTCTTT	CASSEATGVVTEAFF
TRBJ2-1	.	.	TRBV7-2	TGTGCCAGCAGCCACCCGCCTGCAGCGATCTCCTACAATGAGCAGTTCTTC	CASSHPPAAISYNEQFF
TRBJ2-7	.	TRBD1	TRBV5-4	TGTGCCAGCAGGAGCCCTTCCGGGACAGGGAACGAGCAGTACTTC	CASRSPSGTGNEQYF